The 7 T cell receptor beta chains reported below all come from one sample, sequenced in a study of blood T cell repertoires in COVID-19. Sequencing was performed with immunoSEQ multiplex PCR; in TCRdb, only in-frame clones are kept and a portion is missing. The table has over 150,000 clones, approximately 88% seen once. Sequencing was performed on peripheral blood. Receptors originate from a woman aged 55-69 years with acute or convalescent COVID-19.

CDR3 DNA sequence: TGTGCCAGCAGTGACAGGGAAACTTTCTTT. Protein sequence: CASSDRETFF. The chain uses TRBV2 and TRBJ1-1; weak D call: TRBD1 (5 bases). Germline V gene data show CDR1 as SNHLY and CDR2 as FYNNEI. The CDR3 runs to 10 residues. V lost 3 bases to trimming and J lost 12 bases, with 8 bases between them.

The chain couples TRBV2 to TRBJ2-1; D gene unclear. V was pared by 5 bases and J by 4 bases, with 9 bases between. CDR3 length: 13 amino acids. Germline CDR1 is SNHLY and CDR2 is FYNNEI. This chain's CDR3 is CASSTTTYNEQFF. CDR3 in DNA: TGTGCCAGCAGTACTACTACTTACAATGAGCAGTTCTTC.

The rearrangement uses TRBV2 and TRBJ2-1; TRBD2 matches at 7 bases. V gave up 0 bases and J gave up 7 bases; unmatched junction bases: 6. Germline values: CDR1 SNHLY, CDR2 FYNNEI. The length of the CDR3 is 15 residues. The CDR3 region has the DNA TGTGCCAGCAGTGAAGCCCCCCGGGGGGAGAATGAGCAGTTCTTC. It specifies CASSEAPRGENEQFF.

This chain uses TRBV7-2 with TRBJ1-5, with a tentative D call TRBD1 (6 bases). The CDR3 runs to 14 residues. Germline CDR1 SGHTA, CDR2 FQGNSA. V lost 1 base, J lost 6 bases, and 10 bases lay in between. The DNA of the CDR3 is TGTGCCAGCAGCTTAGGCAGGGGTAGTCAGCCCCAGCATTTT. It specifies CASSLGRGSQPQHF.

This CDR3 is CATSDLPSSYNEQFF. The CDR3 DNA reads TGTGCCACCAGTGATTTGCCGAGCTCCTACAATGAGCAGTTCTTC. The chain uses TRBV24-1 and TRBJ2-1; unclear D gene. The CDR3 is made up of 15 amino acids. Germline V gives CDR1 KGHDR, CDR2 SFDVKD. Trimming took 0 bases from V and 0 from J, leaving 5 bases between them.

V usage is TRBV4-3 and J usage is TRBJ1-2; D is possibly TRBD1 (6 bases). The V and J ends lost 6 bases and 2 bases respectively, with 16 bases between them. This CDR3 has 15 residues. Germline CDR1 LGHNA, CDR2 YSLEER. As DNA, the CDR3 is TGCGCCAGCAGTCGCTCGGGGACATACAACTATGGCTACACCTTC. This encodes CASSRSGTYNYGYTF.

The chain joins TRBV6-2 or TRBV6-3 to TRBJ1-2; 9 bases match TRBD1. The germline gives CDR1 MNHEY, CDR2 SVGEGT. This CDR3 contains 15 residues. The J segment lost 5 bases and the V segment lost 7 bases, leaving 11 bases of the junction unmatched. CDR3 in amino acids: CASIFSGTGKYGYTF. The CDR3 coding sequence is TGTGCCAGCATTTTCTCCGGGACAGGGAAATATGGCTACACCTTC.